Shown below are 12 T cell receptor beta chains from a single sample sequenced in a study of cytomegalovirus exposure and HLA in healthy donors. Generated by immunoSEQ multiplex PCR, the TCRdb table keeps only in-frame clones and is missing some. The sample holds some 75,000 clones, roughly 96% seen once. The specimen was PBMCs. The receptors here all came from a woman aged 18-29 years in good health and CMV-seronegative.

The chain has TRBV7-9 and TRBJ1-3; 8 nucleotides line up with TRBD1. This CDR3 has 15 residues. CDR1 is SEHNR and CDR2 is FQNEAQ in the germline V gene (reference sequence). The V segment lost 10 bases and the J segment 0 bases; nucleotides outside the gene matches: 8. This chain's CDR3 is CATRDRLSSGNTIYF. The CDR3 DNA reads TGTGCCACGAGGGACAGGCTAAGCTCTGGAAACACCATATATTTT.

The CDR3 protein is CASSRAPTETGELFF. The CDR3 DNA sequence: TGTGCCAGTAGTAGGGCCCCGACAGAGACCGGGGAGCTGTTTTTT. The V and J genes are TRBV19 and TRBJ2-2; possibly TRBD1 for D (5 bases). V was shortened by 4 bases and J by 5 bases, with 14 bases between the two germline ends. The germline V gene has CDR1 LNHDA and CDR2 SQIVND (reference sequence). This CDR3 is built from 15 residues.

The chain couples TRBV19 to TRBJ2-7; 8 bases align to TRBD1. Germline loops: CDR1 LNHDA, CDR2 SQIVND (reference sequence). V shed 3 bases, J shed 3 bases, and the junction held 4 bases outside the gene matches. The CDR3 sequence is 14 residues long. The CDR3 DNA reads TGTGCCAGTAGTATTGCAACAGGGGGCTACGAGCAGTACTTC. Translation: CASSIATGGYEQYF.

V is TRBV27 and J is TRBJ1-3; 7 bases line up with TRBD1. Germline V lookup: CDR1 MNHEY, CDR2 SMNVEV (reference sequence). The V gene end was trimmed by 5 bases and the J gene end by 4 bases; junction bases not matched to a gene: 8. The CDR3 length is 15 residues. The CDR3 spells CASSTQGQYGNTIYF. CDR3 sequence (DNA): TGTGCCAGCAGTACCCAGGGACAGTACGGAAACACCATATATTTT.

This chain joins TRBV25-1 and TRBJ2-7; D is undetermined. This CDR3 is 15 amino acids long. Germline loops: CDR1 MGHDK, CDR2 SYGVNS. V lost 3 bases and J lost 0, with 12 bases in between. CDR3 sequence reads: CASSDPYSPSYEQYF. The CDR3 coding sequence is TGTGCCAGCAGTGACCCCTACAGTCCCTCCTACGAGCAGTACTTC.

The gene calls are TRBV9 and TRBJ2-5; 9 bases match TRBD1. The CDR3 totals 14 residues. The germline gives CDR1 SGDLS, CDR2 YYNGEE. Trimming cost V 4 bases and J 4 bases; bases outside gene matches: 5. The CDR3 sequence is CASSPGTGLETQYF. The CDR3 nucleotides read TGTGCCAGCAGCCCAGGGACAGGGTTAGAGACCCAGTACTTC.

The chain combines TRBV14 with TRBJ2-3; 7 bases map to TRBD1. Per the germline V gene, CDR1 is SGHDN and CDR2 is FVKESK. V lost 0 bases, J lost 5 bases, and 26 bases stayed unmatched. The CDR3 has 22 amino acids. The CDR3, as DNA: TGTGCCAGCAGCCAAGACATCCACCTATGGACAGGCGAAACCTTCTACCTAGATACGCAGTATTTT. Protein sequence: CASSQDIHLWTGETFYLDTQYF. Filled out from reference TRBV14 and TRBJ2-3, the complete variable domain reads EAGVTQFPSHSVIEKGQTVTLRCDPISGHDNLYWYRRVMGKEIKFLLHFVKESKQDESGMPNNRFLAERTGGTYSTLKVQPAELEDSGVYFCASSQDIHLWTGETFYLDTQYFGPGTRLTVL.

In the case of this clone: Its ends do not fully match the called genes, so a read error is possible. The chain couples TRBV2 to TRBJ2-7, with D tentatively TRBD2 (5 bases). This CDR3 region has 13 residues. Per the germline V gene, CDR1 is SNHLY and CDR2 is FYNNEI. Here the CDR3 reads CASRQRNSYGQYF. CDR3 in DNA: TGTGCCAGCAGGCAGCGGAACTCCTACGGGCAGTACTTC. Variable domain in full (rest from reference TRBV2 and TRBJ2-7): EPEVTQTPSHQVTQMGQEVILRCVPISNHLYFYWYRQILGQKVEFLVSFYNNEISEKSEIFDDQFSVERPDGSNFTLKIRSTKLEDSAMYFCASRQRNSYGQYFGPGTRLTVT.

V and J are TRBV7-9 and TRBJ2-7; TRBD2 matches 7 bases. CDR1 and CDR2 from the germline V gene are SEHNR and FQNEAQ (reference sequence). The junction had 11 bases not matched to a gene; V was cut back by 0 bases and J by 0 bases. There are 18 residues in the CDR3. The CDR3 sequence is CASSLALLGGSSSYEQYF. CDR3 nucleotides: TGTGCCAGCAGCTTAGCGTTATTGGGAGGGAGTAGCTCCTACGAGCAGTACTTC.

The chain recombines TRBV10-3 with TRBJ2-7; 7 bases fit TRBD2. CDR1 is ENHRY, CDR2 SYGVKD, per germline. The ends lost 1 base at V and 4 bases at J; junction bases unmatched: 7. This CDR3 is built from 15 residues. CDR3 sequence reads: CAISEWGEGRYEQYF. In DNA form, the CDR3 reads TGTGCCATCAGTGAGTGGGGGGAGGGCCGGTACGAGCAGTACTTC.

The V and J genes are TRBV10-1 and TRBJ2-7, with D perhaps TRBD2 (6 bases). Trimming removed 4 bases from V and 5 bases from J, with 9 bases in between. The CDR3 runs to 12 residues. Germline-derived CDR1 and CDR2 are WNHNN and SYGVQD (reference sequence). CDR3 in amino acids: CASSGLANEQYF. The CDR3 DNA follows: TGCGCCAGCAGTGGCCTAGCGAACGAGCAGTACTTC.

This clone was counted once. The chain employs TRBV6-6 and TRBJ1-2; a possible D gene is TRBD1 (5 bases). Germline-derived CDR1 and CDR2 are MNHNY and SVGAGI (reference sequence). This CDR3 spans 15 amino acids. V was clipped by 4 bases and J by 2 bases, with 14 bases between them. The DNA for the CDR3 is TGTGCCAGCAGTTCTCACGACAGAGACAACTATGGCTACACCTTC. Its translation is CASSSHDRDNYGYTF.